Shown below are 23 T cell receptor beta chains from a single sample sequenced in a study of blood T cell repertoires in COVID-19. The method was immunoSEQ multiplex PCR; TCRdb's version includes in-frame clones alone and lacks a portion of them. The sample yields approximately 480,000 clones, 87% seen once. The sample comprised PBMCs or T cells enriched from blood (not recorded which). The receptors stem from a young woman who had recovered from COVID-19.

This sequence joins TRBV5-1 and TRBJ2-1; tentative D call: TRBD1 (7 bases). V was trimmed by 4 bases and J by 8 bases, leaving 16 bases between them. CDR3 length: 14 residues. Germline loops: CDR1 SGHRS, CDR2 YFSETQ. CDR3 sequence reads: CASSRRDSRHEQFF. The CDR3 DNA sequence: TGCGCCAGCAGCAGGAGGGACAGTAGACATGAGCAGTTCTTC.

V and J are TRBV11-3 and TRBJ1-1; D gene unclear. The V end lost 4 bases, the J end lost 13 bases, and 19 bases lay between the germline ends. Germline assignment: CDR1 SGHNT and CDR2 YENEEA. The CDR3 is 13 amino acids. The CDR3 region is CASSSQVGSVVFF. CDR3 in DNA: TGTGCCAGCAGCTCGCAGGTCGGATCTGTGGTTTTCTTT.

This clone has only a few counts. The chain recombines TRBV19 with TRBJ1-5, with TRBD1 matching 7 bases. The trim removed 5 bases at V and 4 bases at J, leaving 8 bases unmatched. This CDR3 is 15 amino acids long. Per germline, CDR1 LNHDA and CDR2 SQIVND (reference sequence). CDR3 nucleotide sequence: TGTGCCAGTAGTCCCTGGACAGGTTCTAATCAGCCCCAGCATTTT. Translating it yields CASSPWTGSNQPQHF.

The chain carries TRBV28 and TRBJ1-1; unclear D gene. This CDR3 comprises 18 residues. CDR1 and CDR2 (germline): MDHEN, SYDVKM. V was shortened by 3 bases and J by 0 bases, with 20 bases between the two germline ends. CDR3: CASSFGWHSLIMNTEAFF. For the CDR3, the DNA is TGTGCCAGCAGTTTCGGGTGGCACTCATTAATTATGAACACTGAAGCTTTCTTT.

This chain connects TRBV2 to TRBJ1-2, with 9 bases identical to TRBD1. Germline V gene lookup returns CDR1 SNHLY and CDR2 FYNNEI. The CDR3 extends over 14 amino acids. Trimming took 7 bases from V and 5 from J; bases not matched to a gene: 8. CDR3 in amino acids: CASKEGQGGYGYTF. The CDR3 DNA reads TGTGCCAGCAAGGAGGGACAGGGAGGGTATGGCTACACCTTC. The complete variable domain, with remaining parts taken from reference TRBV2 and TRBJ1-2, reads EPEVTQTPSHQVTQMGQEVILRCVPISNHLYFYWYRQILGQKVEFLVSFYNNEISEKSEIFDDQFSVERPDGSNFTLKIRSTKLEDSAMYFCASKEGQGGYGYTFGSGTRLTVV.

The chain combines TRBV11-2 with TRBJ1-1; D ambiguous. The V end lost 0 bases, the J end lost 11 bases, and 16 bases lay between the germline ends. CDR1 is SGHAT, CDR2 FQNNGV, per germline. This CDR3 contains 14 residues. The CDR3 nucleotides read TGTGCCAGCAGCTTAGATTGGACGGGCCGGGAGGCTTTCTTT. Translating gives CASSLDWTGREAFF.

This sequence joins TRBV2 and TRBJ1-2; the D gene is possibly TRBD1 (5 bases). CDR3 length: 15 amino acids. V lost 6 bases to trimming and J lost 4 bases, with 18 bases between them. The V gene's germline CDR1 is SNHLY and CDR2 FYNNEI. The CDR3 loop is CASSRGQAASYGYTF. CDR3 bases: TGTGCCAGCAGCCGAGGACAAGCCGCGTCCTATGGCTACACCTTC.

In regard to this clone: Other DNA sequences from this sample encode an identical CDR3 as well. This chain connects TRBV12-3 or TRBV12-4 to TRBJ1-2; no clear D gene. With 3 bases removed from V and 4 bases from J, the gap between germline ends came to 6 bases. CDR3 length: 12 residues. The CDR3 coding sequence is TGTGCCAGCAGTTTGGGCAGCTATGGCTACACCTTC. Translating gives CASSLGSYGYTF.

This clone was observed a handful of times. The genes are TRBV6-5 and TRBJ1-3; 8 bases align to TRBD1. V shed 0 bases and J 4 bases; nucleotides not matched to a gene: 2. This CDR3 has 15 amino acids. Germline V gene sequence: CDR1 MNHEY, CDR2 SVGAGI. The CDR3 bases are TGTGCCAGCAGTTACTCGGACAGGGAAGGAAACACCATATATTTT. Protein product: CASSYSDREGNTIYF.

The chain uses TRBV6-1 and TRBJ1-2; 7 positions match TRBD1. The V gene's germline CDR1 is MNHNS and CDR2 SASEGT. The CDR3 length is 16 residues. The J segment lost 4 bases and the V segment lost 1 base, leaving 9 bases of the junction unmatched. The CDR3 protein is CASSEEGLQGTYGYTF. The CDR3 bases are TGTGCCAGCAGTGAAGAAGGCTTACAGGGGACCTATGGCTACACCTTC.

The chain employs TRBV7-9 and TRBJ2-1, with D unresolved. The CDR3 extends over 11 amino acids. Trimming removed 5 bases at V and 10 bases at J, with 9 bases between. Looked up from germline, CDR1 is SEHNR and CDR2 is FQNEAQ (reference sequence). The CDR3 loop reads CASSPYVEQFF. CDR3 DNA sequence: TGTGCCAGCAGCCCCTATGTAGAGCAGTTCTTC.

Regarding this clone: At one boundary the junction diverges from the germline segment, which might be a read error. This chain connects TRBV5-1 to TRBJ1-1; 10 bases map to TRBD1. This CDR3 has 15 residues. Germline V lookup: CDR1 SGHRS, CDR2 YFSETQ. CDR3 in amino acids: CASRLGTGANTEAFF. CDR3 coding DNA: TGCGCCAGCAGGTTGGGGACAGGGGCGAACACTGAAGCTTTCTTT. The full variable domain, in which reference TRBV5-1 and TRBJ1-1 provide the parts outside the CDR3, is KAGVTQTPRYLIKTRGQQVTLSCSPISGHRSVSWYQQTPGQGLQFLFEYFSETQRNKGNFPGRFSGRQFSNSRSEMNVSTLELGDSALYLCASRLGTGANTEAFFGQGTRLTVV.

This rearrangement joins TRBV6-5 to TRBJ2-5; the match to TRBD2 covers 7 bases. Germline loops: CDR1 MNHEY, CDR2 SVGAGI. After removal of 4 bases from V and 3 bases from J, the junction contained 8 bases not matched to a gene. CDR3 length equals 15 residues. In DNA form, the CDR3 reads TGTGCCAGCAGTTTTCTCGGGACTATTGAAGAGACCCAGTACTTC. Translating gives CASSFLGTIEETQYF.

The V and J genes are TRBV9 and TRBJ2-5; TRBD1 matches 8 bases. The trim removed 3 bases at V and 4 bases at J, leaving 14 bases unmatched. Germline CDR1 reads SGDLS; CDR2 reads YYNGEE. This CDR3 has 17 amino acids. CDR3 bases: TGTGCCAGCAGCGAGCCCGAGGACAGGGAAGATAGAGAGACCCAGTACTTC. It specifies CASSEPEDREDRETQYF.

This clone was counted only a few times. The chain couples TRBV7-2 to TRBJ2-3, with D possibly being TRBD2 (5 bases). Germline V lookup: CDR1 SGHTA, CDR2 FQGNSA. Deletions cut 4 bases from V and 1 base from J, with 12 bases between. CDR3 length: 15 residues. CDR3 sequence (DNA): TGTGCCAGCAGCTCCGGTTCGAGGGGCACAGATACGCAGTATTTT. Translating it yields CASSSGSRGTDTQYF.

This chain uses TRBV5-5 with TRBJ2-5; 10 positions match TRBD1. After removal of 3 bases from V and 5 bases from J, the junction contained 4 bases not matched to a gene. This CDR3 spans 14 amino acids. CDR1 and CDR2 from the germline V gene are SGHKS and YYEKEE (reference sequence). Here the CDR3 DNA reads TGTGCCAGCAGCTCGGGGGGACAGGGGGAGACCCAGTACTTC. Translated, it gives CASSSGGQGETQYF.

The rearrangement uses TRBV5-1 and TRBJ1-1; a possible D gene is TRBD1 (6 bases). Germline V CDR1 and CDR2: SGHRS, YFSETQ. V shed 3 bases and J shed 0 bases, with 9 bases lying between them. This CDR3 comprises 14 residues. The CDR3 region has the DNA TGCGCCAGCAGCTGGGACAACGTGAACACTGAAGCTTTCTTT. Its translation: CASSWDNVNTEAFF.

The chain is built from TRBV30 and TRBJ1-4; D remains ambiguous. V was clipped by 2 bases and J by 10 bases, with 23 bases between them. The CDR3 consists of 16 residues. Germline values: CDR1 GTSNPN, CDR2 SVGIG (reference sequence). DNA of the CDR3: TGTGCCTGGAGTCCGACTCCCACTCCGGCGAGTGGAAAACTGTTTTTT. It is translated as CAWSPTPTPASGKLFF.

The chain joins TRBV11-2 to TRBJ1-2; 9 bases are shared with TRBD1. This CDR3 is built from 17 residues. V lost 6 bases and J lost 6; bases outside the gene matches: 17. Germline loops: CDR1 SGHAT, CDR2 FQNNGV. This chain's CDR3 is CASRHTPTGQGVNGYTF. The CDR3 region has the DNA TGTGCCAGCAGACATACTCCCACGGGACAGGGAGTAAATGGCTACACCTTC. The full variable domain, with the rest looked up from reference TRBV11-2 and TRBJ1-2, is EAGVAQSPRYKIIEKRQSVAFWCNPISGHATLYWYQQILGQGPKLLIQFQNNGVVDDSQLPKDRFSAERLKGVDSTLKIQPAKLEDSAVYLCASRHTPTGQGVNGYTFGSGTRLTVV.

The chain joins TRBV29-1 to TRBJ1-2, with D possibly being TRBD1 (6 bases). V lost 0 bases, J lost 5 bases, and 13 bases lay in between. The CDR3 runs 14 residues. Germline V CDR1 and CDR2: SQVTM, ANQGSEA. In DNA, the CDR3 is TGCAGCGTTGAAGAGGATAAAACAGGGTATGGCTACACCTTC. Its protein product is CSVEEDKTGYGYTF.

The gene calls are TRBV7-8 and TRBJ2-7; a weak D match, TRBD1 (5 bases). The germline gives CDR1 SGHVS, CDR2 FQNEAQ. The CDR3 length is 14 residues. V dropped 7 bases and J dropped 4 bases, with 17 bases sitting between them. Here the CDR3 reads CASMGPNDGYEQYF. Here the CDR3 DNA reads TGTGCCAGCATGGGGCCGAATGATGGGTACGAGCAGTACTTC.

The rearrangement joins TRBV7-8 to TRBJ2-1; TRBD1 aligns across 7 bases. V was clipped by 5 bases and J by 9 bases; unmatched bases: 10. CDR3 length: 14 amino acids. CDR1 and CDR2 (germline): SGHVS, FQNEAQ. CDR3: CASSHPTGTSEQFF. CDR3 in DNA: TGTGCCAGCAGCCACCCGACAGGGACGAGTGAGCAGTTCTTC.

In the case of this clone: Relative to the germline gene, one junction end is altered; a read error may explain this. This chain connects TRBV2 to TRBJ2-5; D may be TRBD2 (5 bases). Germline CDR1 reads SNHLY; CDR2 reads FYNNEI. CDR3 size: 13 residues. CDR3 DNA sequence: TGTGCCAGCAGTGGAGTCGTCAGAGAGGGTACCCACTTC. Protein product: CASSGVVREGTHF.